These 23 T cell receptor beta chains came from one sample sequenced in a study of T cells in Graves' hyperthyroidism and ophthalmopathy. Amplification of TCR beta CDR3 regions used RNA as the template. An initial round of RT-PCR targeting the TCR CDR3 relied on the HTBI primer set. Each CDR3 protein is one row after TCRdb ran MiXCR on the multiplex PCR reads. This repertoire shows about 270,000 distinct CDR3 sequences, roughly 22% found once; its top ten account for 30% to 40%. The source material was blood. These receptors came from a woman aged 40 to 49 with Graves' ophthalmopathy.

At least ten counts were recorded for this clonotype. CDR3 bases: TGTGCCAGCAGTGCTCAGGCTAGCAATCAGCCCCAGCATTTT. Translating it yields CASSAQASNQPQHF. The chain links TRBV2 to TRBJ1-5, with D hard to call. Germline values: CDR1 SNHLY, CDR2 FYNNEI. The CDR3 spans 14 residues. V was pared by 4 bases and J by 0 bases, with 7 bases between.

This clonotype occurred many times. The rearrangement joins TRBV28 to TRBJ2-6, with a tentative D call TRBD2 (5 bases). The CDR3 covers 15 residues. CDR1 and CDR2 from the germline V gene are MDHEN and SYDVKM. Trimming cost V 6 bases and J 6 bases, with 15 bases left between them. CDR3 protein: CASSQEGAEANVLTF. The CDR3 bases are TGTGCCAGCAGCCAAGAGGGTGCTGAGGCCAACGTCCTGACTTTC.

The V and J genes are TRBV20-1 and TRBJ1-2, with 7 bases that match TRBD1. The CDR3 has 18 residues. The V gene end was trimmed by 0 bases and the J gene end by 4 bases; junction bases not matched to a gene: 17. The germline gives CDR1 DFQATT, CDR2 SNEGSKA (reference sequence). The CDR3 coding sequence is TGCAGTGCTAGAGATCGGGTAATAGGGGGCTCGGAAGGCTATGGCTACACCTTC. The encoded protein is CSARDRVIGGSEGYGYTF.

The chain has TRBV5-1 and TRBJ2-6; no clear D gene. V dropped 0 bases and J dropped 0 bases, with 13 bases sitting between them. Per the germline V gene, CDR1 is SGHRS and CDR2 is YFSETQ. The CDR3 is 18 amino acids. The CDR3 DNA sequence: TGCGCCAGCAGCTTGGTTGGAGTCGTAGGCTCTGGGGCCAACGTCCTGACTTTC. This translates into CASSLVGVVGSGANVLTF.

This clonotype has at least ten counts. It is likely a read error, because the conserved phenylalanine at the end of the CDR3 is missing. This sequence joins TRBV7-8 and TRBJ1-1; the D is unclear. Deletions cut 4 bases from V and 3 bases from J, with 15 bases between. Germline lookup yields CDR1 SGHVS and CDR2 FQNEAQ. The CDR3 covers 15 residues. The CDR3 region is CASSSNPTRDTEAFS. For the CDR3, the DNA is TGTGCCAGCAGCTCTAACCCCACTAGGGACACTGAAGCTTTCTCT.

There are a few counts of this clonotype. The chain uses TRBV7-8 and TRBJ2-5; D is ambiguous. Germline V CDR1 and CDR2: SGHVS, FQNEAQ. CDR3 size: 16 residues. V was pared by 2 bases and J by 0 bases, with 13 bases between. This CDR3 is CASSLHGLLYQETQYF. CDR3 bases: TGTGCCAGCAGCTTACACGGCTTATTGTACCAAGAGACCCAGTACTTC.

The sample holds a few counts of this clonotype. This chain uses TRBV3-1 with TRBJ2-6, with D perhaps assigned TRBD1 or TRBD2 (5 bases each). This CDR3 spans 18 amino acids. Trimming removed 2 bases from V and 0 bases from J, with 14 bases in between. Germline V gene lookup returns CDR1 LGHDT and CDR2 YNNKEL (reference sequence). The CDR3 reads CASSQPPGRRSGANVLTF. CDR3 DNA: TGTGCCAGCAGCCAACCCCCGGGACGTCGCTCTGGGGCCAACGTCCTGACTTTC.

This clonotype was detected many times. The CDR3: CSASPTWEDTQYF. DNA of the CDR3: TGCAGTGCTAGCCCTACTTGGGAGGATACGCAGTATTTT. The chain carries TRBV20-1 and TRBJ2-3; maybe TRBD2 (5 bases). Germline V lookup: CDR1 DFQATT, CDR2 SNEGSKA (reference sequence). The CDR3 spans 13 residues. V was cut by 3 bases and J by 6 bases, with 13 bases left in between.

The sample holds many counts of this clonotype. The V and J genes are TRBV2 and TRBJ2-5; D not certain. This CDR3 region has 13 residues. V gave up 6 bases and J gave up 1 base, with 9 bases separating them. Per the germline V gene, CDR1 is SNHLY and CDR2 is FYNNEI. The DNA of the CDR3 is TGTGCCAGCAGCCCTCCTGCCCAAGAGACCCAGTACTTC. This encodes CASSPPAQETQYF. Full variable domain (remainder filled in from reference TRBV2 and TRBJ2-5): EPEVTQTPSHQVTQMGQEVILRCVPISNHLYFYWYRQILGQKVEFLVSFYNNEISEKSEIFDDQFSVERPDGSNFTLKIRSTKLEDSAMYFCASSPPAQETQYFGPGTRLLVL.

This clonotype was counted many times. The chain is built from TRBV18 and TRBJ1-5; possibly TRBD1 for D (6 bases). The V gene's germline CDR1 is KGHSH and CDR2 LQKENI. Trimming pared 5 bases from V and 3 bases from J, leaving 14 bases between. The CDR3 extends over 15 amino acids. The CDR3 DNA sequence: TGTGCCAGCTCAGAAACAGGGAAGGCCAATCAGCCCCAGCATTTT. Protein product: CASSETGKANQPQHF.

This clonotype was counted many times. V gene TRBV7-2 combines with J gene TRBJ1-5, with D possibly matching TRBD1 (5 bases). CDR3 length: 14 amino acids. Germline assignment: CDR1 SGHTA and CDR2 FQGNSA. Deletions cut 4 bases from V and 2 bases from J, with 9 bases between. In DNA form, the CDR3 reads TGTGCCAGCAGCTGGGGGGTCGGCAATCAGCCCCAGCATTTT. Residues: CASSWGVGNQPQHF.

The chain combines TRBV5-1 with TRBJ2-7, with TRBD1 matching over 8 bases. This CDR3 has 14 residues. Germline-derived CDR1 and CDR2 are SGHRS and YFSETQ. V was clipped by 3 bases and J by 7 bases; unmatched bases: 9. Here the CDR3 DNA reads TGCGCCAGCAGCTCGGACAGGGCCCAGGGGGAGCAGTACTTC. Amino acid sequence: CASSSDRAQGEQYF. The whole variable domain, filled in from reference TRBV5-1 and TRBJ2-7, reads KAGVTQTPRYLIKTRGQQVTLSCSPISGHRSVSWYQQTPGQGLQFLFEYFSETQRNKGNFPGRFSGRQFSNSRSEMNVSTLELGDSALYLCASSSDRAQGEQYFGPGTRLTVT.

The sample holds many counts of this clonotype. In nucleotides, the CDR3 is TGCGCCAGCAGTGATACGAATCCGGGACTAGCGGGGGGCACCGGGGAGCTGTTTTTT. It encodes CASSDTNPGLAGGTGELFF. This chain connects TRBV10-2 to TRBJ2-2, with 15 bases aligning to TRBD2. The CDR3 is 19 amino acids. With V trimmed by 3 bases and J by 4 bases, 9 bases remained unmatched. CDR1 WSHSY and CDR2 SAAADI come from the germline V gene.

This clonotype has at least ten counts. The V call is TRBV5-1, the J call TRBJ2-7, with 7 bases matching TRBD1. The CDR3 length is 13 residues. Germline V CDR1 and CDR2: SGHRS, YFSETQ. Trimming took 6 bases from V and 2 from J; bases not matched to a gene: 5. The CDR3 DNA follows: TGCGCCAGCACCCTGGACAGGACCTACGAGCAGTACTTC. The encoded protein is CASTLDRTYEQYF.

The J gene is TRBJ2-7, the V gene TRBV20-1; D not certain. Trimming took 3 bases from V and 3 from J, leaving 9 bases between them. Germline V gives CDR1 DFQATT, CDR2 SNEGSKA (reference sequence). CDR3 size: 12 residues. CDR3 DNA: TGCAGTGCTAGCGAGGCCCGCTACGAGCAGTACTTC. It specifies CSASEARYEQYF.

The chain carries TRBV6-1 and TRBJ2-7; D may match TRBD1 or TRBD2 (5 bases each). Germline values: CDR1 MNHNS, CDR2 SASEGT. The V end lost 4 bases, the J end lost 7 bases, and 17 bases lay between the germline ends. The CDR3 has 14 residues. The CDR3 loop is CASSAGPGLLEQYF. The CDR3 DNA sequence: TGTGCCAGCAGTGCGGGACCTGGGCTCCTGGAGCAGTACTTC.

This clonotype was counted at least ten times. The chain joins TRBV10-2 to TRBJ2-7, with TRBD1 identical over 7 bases. The length of the CDR3 is 14 residues. V shed 0 bases, J shed 6 bases, and the junction held 5 bases outside the gene matches. CDR1 and CDR2 from the germline V gene are WSHSY and SAAADI. CDR3: CASSESVTGSEQYF. The CDR3 nucleotides are TGCGCCAGCAGTGAGTCGGTGACAGGGAGCGAGCAGTACTTC.

This clonotype was counted ten times or more. The rearrangement links TRBV4-1 to TRBJ2-6; D call uncertain. This CDR3 region has 14 residues. Germline-derived CDR1 and CDR2 are MGHRA and YSYEKL. With 0 bases removed from V and 6 bases from J, the gap between germline ends came to 6 bases. This chain's CDR3 is CASSQDRMANVLTF. The DNA of the CDR3 is TGCGCCAGCAGCCAAGATCGAATGGCCAACGTCCTGACTTTC.

The table lists this clonotype with many counts. The chain recombines TRBV9 with TRBJ2-5, with TRBD2 identical over 10 bases. This CDR3 contains 15 residues. Germline CDR1 reads SGDLS; CDR2 reads YYNGEE. V lost 1 base and J lost 5; bases outside the gene matches: 5. The CDR3 DNA follows: TGTGCCAGCAGCGTAAGCGGGAGGGCCGAGGAGACCCAGTACTTC. Protein sequence: CASSVSGRAEETQYF.

This clonotype was seen ten or more times. V is TRBV28 and J is TRBJ2-7; the D gene is possibly TRBD1 (7 bases). The CDR3 has 15 residues. V lost 7 bases, J lost 0 bases, and 16 bases lay in between. Germline lookup yields CDR1 MDHEN and CDR2 SYDVKM. The CDR3 bases are TGTGCCAGCACCAAGAGGGGGGACAGCTCCTACGAGCAGTACTTC. This encodes CASTKRGDSSYEQYF. Drawing the rest from reference TRBV28 and TRBJ2-7, the complete variable domain is DVKVTQSSRYLVKRTGEKVFLECVQDMDHENMFWYRQDPGLGLRLIYFSYDVKMKEKGDIPEGYSVSREKKERFSLILESASTNQTSMYLCASTKRGDSSYEQYFGPGTRLTVT.

This rearrangement joins TRBV12-3 or TRBV12-4 to TRBJ2-5; D remains ambiguous. This CDR3 contains 15 residues. V lost 7 bases and J lost 2, with 17 bases in between. The CDR3, as DNA: TGTGCCAGCAATGTGTGGTCCGGACCTCAAGAGACCCAGTACTTC. Protein product: CASNVWSGPQETQYF.

At least ten counts were recorded for this clonotype. The CDR3 region has the DNA TGTGCCAGCAGTTCAGATTTTCGGACCCAGTACTTC. This codes for CASSSDFRTQYF. The rearrangement joins TRBV12-3 or TRBV12-4 to TRBJ2-5, with unresolved D. This CDR3 is built from 12 residues. V was cut by 4 bases and J by 7 bases, with 10 bases left in between.

This clonotype was counted at least ten times. The chain joins TRBV30 to TRBJ2-7; D ambiguous. The CDR3 length is 12 residues. CDR1 GTSNPN and CDR2 SVGIG come from the germline V gene (reference sequence). Trimming took off 3 bases at V and 2 bases at J, with 8 bases between the two ends. CDR3 residues: CAWRSRPYEQYF. The CDR3 DNA reads TGTGCCTGGAGGTCCCGGCCCTACGAGCAGTACTTC.